The subject of this entry is one T cell receptor beta chain. Antigen specificity is unknown. Autoimmune disease history or systemic immunosuppression disqualified patients. The data are from a study of OX40 agonist ivuxolimab in advanced cancers. Study-level findings and limits: On average, a greater number of expanded clones characterised CD8+ T cells relative to CD4+. By week 6 at 0.1 to 3.0 mg/kg, blood CD4+ and CD8+ T cells had expanded clonally.

This CDR3 region has 15 residues. The J segment lost 1 base and the V segment lost 5 bases, leaving 5 bases of the junction unmatched. The germline CDR1 and CDR2 sequences are MNHEY and SMNVEV (reference sequence). The assay was immunoSEQ multiplex PCR, and TCRdb's table has in-frame clones only and misses some. The table lists more than 100,000 clones, around 89% of them singletons. The material was CD4+ or CD8+ T cells sorted from blood, obtained in a trial of the OX40 agonist ivuxolimab. The gene calls are TRBV27 and TRBJ2-3; 8 nucleotides agree with TRBD1. The clonotype was recovered from an adult with an advanced solid tumor such as melanoma, head and neck, liver or kidney cancer. CDR3: CASSRGRGRTDTQYF. The CDR3 bases are TGTGCCAGCAGTCGAGGCAGGGGGCGCACAGATACGCAGTATTTT.